This T cell receptor beta chain was identified in a study of T-cell reconstitution after alpha-beta-depleted transplantation in children (dated by TCRdb to 2015 to 2016). Study-wide context: T-cell immune reconstitution after TCRalphabeta/CD19-depleted allogeneic hematopoietic cell transplantation in children was quantitatively tracked in the study by means of TCR repertoire profiling.

The treatment or condition label for this specimen denotes: allogeneic hematopoietic cell transplantation with graft depleted of TCRalphabeta T cells and CD19 B cells. TCRalphabeta/CD19-depleted allogeneic hematopoietic cell grafts were given to the transplant recipients, all of whom were children. There are many counts of this clonotype. It lacks a known antigen. Per-nucleotide qualities are absent, and no much larger clonotype sits a single base away. Libraries were prepared through PCR. The reads were generated on an Illumina HiSeq 2500. To normalize quantification of the TCRbeta repertoire, the TCR libraries were built with molecular barcoding that relied on unique molecular identifiers. Starting from the raw public reads, TCRdb applied fastp trimming at Q25, assembled clones with MiXCR and retained in-frame beta chains. Entries that share a CDR3 protein sequence are merged under the most common genes and DNA. The sample table contains over 450,000 distinct CDR3 sequences; only one count was recorded for over 9.5% of them. 2% to 2.5% of the sample comes from the top ten.

What the authors observed across the whole study: The apparently early recovery of alphabetaT-cell counts about two months after transplant reportedly depended on only several hundred rapidly expanded clones that came from non-depleted graft cells. Hyperexpanded clone frequencies declined over subsequent months; after one year, T-cell counts and TCRbeta diversity were mostly attributed to newly produced T cells. The high TCRbeta diversity at day 60 in some patients was ascribed to recipient T cells and intrathymic progenitors that had survived conditioning.

The CDR1 and CDR2 encoded by the germline V gene are SGHRS and YFSETQ. From the cysteine up to the phenylalanine, the CDR3 has a length of 13 residues. Only the CDR3 DNA is retained, 39 bases long and in frame from the first base. V and J lose 1 base and 6 bases, and a span of 11 bases separates them. Here the sequenced sample was PBMCs, taken before TCRalphabeta/CD19-depleted stem cell transplant. Rearrangement joined TRBV5-1 to TRBJ2-7, with no confident D gene call. This clonotype was sampled from a child aged 2 to 15 with inherited bone marrow failure, due to receive a stem cell transplant. DNA sequence: TGCGCCAGCAGCTTGAGGCGTCAGGTCGAGCAGTACTTC. This gives the protein CASSLRRQVEQYF.